Listed below are T cell receptor beta chains from one sample, sequenced in a study of CD8 T cells in Susac syndrome. MiXCR, run by TCRdb on the immunoSEQ multiplex PCR reads, gives a single entry per CDR3 protein. The sample carries 150,000 to 200,000 distinct CDR3 sequences, under 95% recorded once. The sequencing sample was made of CD4+ T cells from PBMCs. These receptors were collected from a human donor with Susac syndrome. CDR3s include the opening cysteine and the closing phenylalanine or tryptophan. A D gene is named only where the DNA matches it firmly. Clone size is shown for a subset of rows, as once, few, many or a class of expanded clone.

cdr3_aa cdr3_nt j_call v_call d_call clone_size
CASSLGTRDTQYF TGTGCCAGCAGCTTGGGGACCCGCGATACGCAGTATTTT TRBJ2-3 TRBV3-1 - -
CASSPWSTGNQPQHF TGTGCCAGTAGTCCCTGGTCGACCGGCAATCAGCCCCAGCATTTT TRBJ1-5 TRBV19 - -
CSVSRGTEKLFF TGCAGCGTTAGTAGGGGGACAGAAAAACTGTTTTTT TRBJ1-4 TRBV29-1 - -
CASSSRQSVSTEAFF TGTGCCAGCAGCTCGCGACAGTCGGTTAGCACTGAAGCTTTCTTT TRBJ1-1 TRBV11-2 - -
CSVVSGSNTGELFF TGCAGCGTTGTTAGCGGGAGTAACACCGGGGAGCTGTTTTTT TRBJ2-2 TRBV29-1 TRBD2 -
CASSVTGGPLEQFF TGCGCCAGCAGCGTGACGGGGGGCCCCCTTGAGCAGTTCTTC TRBJ2-1 TRBV5-1 - -
CASSPPSTGGTDTQYF TGTGCCAGCTCACCACCGTCTACAGGGGGCACAGATACGCAGTATTTT TRBJ2-3 TRBV18 TRBD1 -
CSARVQIGGYNSPLHF TGCAGTGCTAGAGTTCAGATCGGGGGGTATAATTCACCCCTCCACTTT TRBJ1-6 TRBV20-1 - once
CASSQGLADSTDTQYF TGTGCCAGCAGCCAAGGACTAGCGGATAGCACAGATACGCAGTATTTT TRBJ2-3 TRBV4-2 TRBD2 -
CSVELAGITYEQYF TGCAGCGTTGAACTGGCAGGGATAACCTACGAGCAGTACTTC TRBJ2-7 TRBV29-1 - -
CASSPAGQGTEQYF TGTGCCAGCAGTCCAGCAGGACAGGGCACCGAGCAGTACTTC TRBJ2-7 TRBV27 TRBD1 -
CAWSRDNSGGLLGGYTF TGTGCCTGGAGTCGGGACAACAGCGGGGGCCTTCTAGGTGGCTACACCTTC TRBJ1-2 TRBV30 - -
CASSLRGGTDTQYF TGTGCCAGCAGTTTGCGCGGGGGCACAGATACGCAGTATTTT TRBJ2-3 TRBV12-3/TRBV12-4 - -
CASRPGQDYGYTF TGTGCCAGCAGACCGGGACAGGACTATGGCTACACCTTC TRBJ1-2 TRBV6-1 TRBD1 few
CASSPRSGELFF TGTGCCAGTTCACCACGCTCCGGGGAGCTGTTTTTT TRBJ2-2 TRBV18 - few
CASRDRGLETQYF TGTGCCAGCCGGGACAGGGGTTTGGAGACCCAGTACTTC TRBJ2-5 TRBV2 TRBD1 -
CASSPGTGNNQPQHF TGTGCCAGCTCACCCGGGACAGGGAACAATCAGCCCCAGCATTTT TRBJ1-5 TRBV18 TRBD1 few
CSAREPLGGRETQYF TGCAGTGCTAGAGAACCCTTAGGAGGGAGAGAGACCCAGTACTTC TRBJ2-5 TRBV20-1 - -
CASSLGRGGDTQYF TGTGCCAGCAGTCTTGGCCGAGGTGGAGATACGCAGTATTTT TRBJ2-3 TRBV9 - -
CASRVVSQPQHF TGTGCCAGCAGGGTGGTCAGTCAGCCCCAGCATTTT TRBJ1-5 TRBV12-3/TRBV12-4 - -
CSVQTLTEAFF TGCAGCGTTCAGACCCTTACTGAAGCTTTCTTT TRBJ1-1 TRBV29-1 - -
CASSLGVVQETQYF TGTGCCAGCAGCTTGGGAGTGGTTCAAGAGACCCAGTACTTC TRBJ2-5 TRBV5-4 - -
CASGRGQGGDTQYF TGTGCCAGCGGAAGGGGACAGGGGGGAGATACGCAGTATTTT TRBJ2-3 TRBV9 TRBD1 -
CASSLVASGRDTQYF TGTGCCAGCAGCTTAGTGGCTAGCGGGCGGGATACGCAGTATTTT TRBJ2-3 TRBV7-2 TRBD2 -
CASSMEQGFSGGYTF TGTGCCAGTAGTATGGAACAGGGCTTTAGCGGTGGCTACACCTTC TRBJ1-2 TRBV19 - -
CASSLVAYYNEQFF TGTGCCAGCAGCTTAGTGGCATACTACAATGAGCAGTTCTTC TRBJ2-1 TRBV11-2 - -
CASSHRPSGELFF TGCGCCAGCAGCCATCGACCCTCCGGGGAGCTGTTTTTT TRBJ2-2 TRBV4-3 - -
CASSQDLAGARGYTF TGTGCCAGCAGCCAAGATCTTGCGGGGGCGAGAGGCTACACCTTC TRBJ1-2 TRBV14 - -
CASRWPGAYGYTF TGTGCCAGCAGATGGCCGGGCGCCTATGGCTACACCTTC TRBJ1-2 TRBV6-5 - once
CSALREHNQPQHF TGCAGCGCCCTCAGGGAACACAATCAGCCCCAGCATTTT TRBJ1-5 TRBV20-1 - -
CASSARQGRQPQHF TGTGCCAGCAGCGCTAGACAAGGGCGACAGCCCCAGCATTTT TRBJ1-5 TRBV3-1 - -
CSARPGGPKTQYF TGCAGTGCTAGGCCCGGGGGGCCGAAGACCCAGTACTTC TRBJ2-5 TRBV20-1 - -
CSLGGGLAAQETQYF TGCAGCCTGGGAGGGGGACTAGCGGCCCAAGAGACCCAGTACTTC TRBJ2-5 TRBV20-1 TRBD2 -
CASSPSGTPYGYTF TGTGCCAGCTCACCTTCCGGGACTCCGTATGGCTACACCTTC TRBJ1-2 TRBV18 - -
CASSYRGRTEAFF TGTGCCAGCAGCTACAGGGGGCGGACTGAAGCTTTCTTT TRBJ1-1 TRBV7-9 TRBD1 -
CASADRDYGYTF TGTGCCTCGGCGGACAGGGACTATGGCTACACCTTC TRBJ1-2 TRBV30 TRBD1 -
CASSLRSQGRQPQHF TGTGCCAGCAGCTTACGCTCACAGGGCAGACAGCCCCAGCATTTT TRBJ1-5 TRBV7-2 - -
CASSLVGVKNSPLHF TGTGCCAGCAGCTTGGTGGGGGTAAAGAATTCACCCCTCCACTTT TRBJ1-6 TRBV7-2 - -
CACLSGPSTDTQYF TGTGCCTGCCTTAGCGGACCTAGCACAGATACGCAGTATTTT TRBJ2-3 TRBV2 - -
CASSERSILEAFF TGTGCCAGCAGTGAAAGGAGCATCCTTGAAGCTTTCTTT TRBJ1-1 TRBV6-1 - -
CASSLAGVDYEQYF TGTGCCAGCAGCTTAGCGGGCGTCGACTACGAGCAGTACTTC TRBJ2-7 TRBV7-9 - -
CASGSHSGTTGPTQYF TGTGCCAGCGGATCACACTCCGGGACTACAGGTCCTACGCAGTATTTT TRBJ2-3 TRBV27 TRBD2 -
CASSWGQTNYGYTF TGTGCCAGCAGCTGGGGACAAACCAACTATGGCTACACCTTC TRBJ1-2 TRBV11-2 - -
CASSPYLDRVSEAFF TGTGCCAGCAGCCCTTACCTAGACAGGGTTTCTGAAGCTTTCTTT TRBJ1-1 TRBV14 TRBD1 -
CASRPSSGQPQHF - TRBJ1-5 TRBV11-2 - -
CASSPGEADNEQFF TGCGCCAGCAGCCCAGGAGAGGCCGACAATGAGCAGTTCTTC TRBJ2-1 TRBV5-1 - -
CSVEKMGSVTEAFF TGCAGCGTTGAAAAGATGGGGTCGGTAACTGAAGCTTTCTTT TRBJ1-1 TRBV29-1 - -
CASSVEVSANYGYTF TGTGCCAGCAGCGTAGAAGTGTCAGCTAACTATGGCTACACCTTC TRBJ1-2 TRBV9 - -
CASSWAQETQYF TGTGCCAGCAGCTGGGCCCAAGAGACCCAGTACTTC TRBJ2-5 TRBV7-8 - -
CASRGASSPLHF TGTGCCAGCAGGGGAGCAAGTTCACCCCTCCACTTT TRBJ1-6 TRBV27 - -
CTGTSYNEQFF TGTACCGGGACCTCCTACAATGAGCAGTTCTTC TRBJ2-1 TRBV29-1 - -
CSARLRQYEQYF TGCAGTGCTAGACTCAGACAGTACGAGCAGTACTTC TRBJ2-7 TRBV20-1 - -
CASLPGVF TGTGCCAGCCTCCCGGGGGTATTT TRBJ1-6 TRBV12-3/TRBV12-4 - -
CASSSLLGETQYF TGCGCCAGCAGCTCCCTTCTCGGGGAGACCCAGTACTTC TRBJ2-5 TRBV5-1 - -
CASSGYEQYF TGTGCCAGCAGTGGCTACGAGCAGTACTTC TRBJ2-7 TRBV25-1 - -